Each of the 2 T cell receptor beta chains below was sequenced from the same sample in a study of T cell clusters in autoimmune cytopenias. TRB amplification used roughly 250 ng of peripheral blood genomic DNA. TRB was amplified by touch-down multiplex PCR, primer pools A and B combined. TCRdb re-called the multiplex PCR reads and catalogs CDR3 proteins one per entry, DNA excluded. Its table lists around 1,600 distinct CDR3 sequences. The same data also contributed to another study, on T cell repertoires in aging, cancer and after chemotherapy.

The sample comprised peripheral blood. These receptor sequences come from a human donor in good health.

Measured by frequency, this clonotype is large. CDR3 residues: CSVGGAGVEQYF. V is TRBV29-1 and J is TRBJ2-7; the TRBD2 assignment by TCRdb is unverifiable without DNA. Per germline, CDR1 SQVTM and CDR2 ANQGSEA. This CDR3 region has 12 residues.

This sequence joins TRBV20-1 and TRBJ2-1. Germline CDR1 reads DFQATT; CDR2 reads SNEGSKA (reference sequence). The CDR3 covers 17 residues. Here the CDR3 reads CSARDGFGTFSYNEQFF.